This T cell receptor beta chain was identified in a study of blood T cell repertoires in COVID-19. The V end lost 5 bases, the J end lost 2 bases, and 29 bases lay between the germline ends. CDR1 and CDR2 from the germline V gene are LNHDA and SQIVND (reference sequence). The CDR3 sequence is 20 residues long. Sequencing was performed with immunoSEQ multiplex PCR; in TCRdb, only in-frame clones are kept and a portion is missing. The data contain tens of thousands of clones, around three quarters of them singletons. The TCR sequence derives from a man between 70 and 80 years old with acute or convalescent COVID-19. The chain couples TRBV19 to TRBJ2-3; D may be TRBD2 (7 bases). The sequenced material came from peripheral blood. In DNA form, the CDR3 reads TGTGCCAGTAGTCCAAACCTCGGGGGGCCGATCCCTCACGACACAGATACGCAGTATTTT. This encodes CASSPNLGGPIPHDTDTQYF.